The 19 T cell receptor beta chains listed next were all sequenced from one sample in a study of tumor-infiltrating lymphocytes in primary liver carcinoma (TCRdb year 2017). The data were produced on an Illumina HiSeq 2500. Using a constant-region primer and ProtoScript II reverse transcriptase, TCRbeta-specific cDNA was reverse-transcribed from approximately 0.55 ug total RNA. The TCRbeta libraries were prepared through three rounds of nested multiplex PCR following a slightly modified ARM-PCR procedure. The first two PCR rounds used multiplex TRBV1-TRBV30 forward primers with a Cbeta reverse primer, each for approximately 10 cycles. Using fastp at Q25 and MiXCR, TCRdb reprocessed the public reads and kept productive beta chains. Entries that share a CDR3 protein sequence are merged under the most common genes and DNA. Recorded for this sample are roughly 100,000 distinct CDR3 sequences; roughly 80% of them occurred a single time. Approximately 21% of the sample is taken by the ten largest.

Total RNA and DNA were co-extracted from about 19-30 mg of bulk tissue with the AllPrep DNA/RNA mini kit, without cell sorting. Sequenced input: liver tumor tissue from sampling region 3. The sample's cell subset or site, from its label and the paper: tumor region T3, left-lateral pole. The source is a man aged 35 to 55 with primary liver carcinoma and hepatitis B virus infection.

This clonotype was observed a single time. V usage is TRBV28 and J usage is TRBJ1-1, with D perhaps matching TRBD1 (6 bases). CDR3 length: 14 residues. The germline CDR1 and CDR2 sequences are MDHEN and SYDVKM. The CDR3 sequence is CAGKRTGLGAEAFF. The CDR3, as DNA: TGTGCAGGGAAAAGAACAGGGCTTGGCGCTGAAGCTTTCTTT.

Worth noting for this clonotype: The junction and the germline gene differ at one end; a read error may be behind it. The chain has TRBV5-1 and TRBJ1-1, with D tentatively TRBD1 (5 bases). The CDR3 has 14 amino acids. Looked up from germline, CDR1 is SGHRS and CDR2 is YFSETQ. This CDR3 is CAGSLAGGLSESFF. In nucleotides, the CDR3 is TGCGCCGGCAGCTTGGCCGGGGGACTCTCGGAATCTTTCTTT.

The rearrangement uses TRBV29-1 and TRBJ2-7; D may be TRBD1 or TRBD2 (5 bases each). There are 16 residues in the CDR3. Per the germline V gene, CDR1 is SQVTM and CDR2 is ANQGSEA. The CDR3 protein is CIAMTPGTGIPYEQYF. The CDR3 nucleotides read TGCATCGCCATGACACCTGGGACCGGCATTCCCTACGAGCAGTACTTC.

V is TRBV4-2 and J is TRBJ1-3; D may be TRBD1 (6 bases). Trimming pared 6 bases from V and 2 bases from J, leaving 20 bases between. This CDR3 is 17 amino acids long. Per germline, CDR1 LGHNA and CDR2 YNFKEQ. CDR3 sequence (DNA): TGTGCCAGCAGTCCCGATCCCGGACAGATCCCTGGAAACACCATATATTTT. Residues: CASSPDPGQIPGNTIYF.

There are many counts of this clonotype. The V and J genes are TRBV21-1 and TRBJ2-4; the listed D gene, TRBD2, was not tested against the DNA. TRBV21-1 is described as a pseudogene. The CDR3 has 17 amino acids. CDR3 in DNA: TGTGCCAGCAGCAACACGGTTCCTAGCGGGAGAGGAGACATTCAGTACTTC. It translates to CASSNTVPSGRGDIQYF.

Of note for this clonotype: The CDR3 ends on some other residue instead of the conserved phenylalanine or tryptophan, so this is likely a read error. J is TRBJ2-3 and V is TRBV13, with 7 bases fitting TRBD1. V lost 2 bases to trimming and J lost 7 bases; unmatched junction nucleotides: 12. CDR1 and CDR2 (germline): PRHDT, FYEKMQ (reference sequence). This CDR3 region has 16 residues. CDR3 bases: TGTGCCAGCAGCTTAAGACAGGGACGGACCAGAAATACGCAGTATCTT. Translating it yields CASSLRQGRTRNTQYL.

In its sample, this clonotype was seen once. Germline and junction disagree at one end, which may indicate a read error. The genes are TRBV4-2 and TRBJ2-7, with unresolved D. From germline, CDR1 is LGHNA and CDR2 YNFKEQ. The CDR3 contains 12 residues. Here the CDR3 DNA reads TGTACCGGCAGCCAAGAGGCCCACGATCAGTACTTC. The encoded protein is CTGSQEAHDQYF.

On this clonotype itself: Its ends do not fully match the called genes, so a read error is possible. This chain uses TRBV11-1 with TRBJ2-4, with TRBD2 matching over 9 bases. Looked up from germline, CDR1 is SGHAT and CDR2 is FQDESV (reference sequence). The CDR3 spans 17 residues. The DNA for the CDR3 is TGTGCCAGCAACCTTCCCGGGGCTAGCGGGACCAAAAACGTTCAGTACTTC. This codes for CASNLPGASGTKNVQYF.

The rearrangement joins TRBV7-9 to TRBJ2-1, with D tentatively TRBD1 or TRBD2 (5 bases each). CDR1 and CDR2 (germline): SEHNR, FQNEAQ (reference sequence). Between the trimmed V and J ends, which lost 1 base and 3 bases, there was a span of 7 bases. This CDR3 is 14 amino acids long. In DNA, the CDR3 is TGTGCCAGCAGCTTAGTGGGGGACTACAATGAGCAGTTCTTC. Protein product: CASSLVGDYNEQFF.

The CDR3 DNA reads TGTGCCAGCAGGACGTTTCGAAACGAGCTAGGTTTTATGAGTACGCAATATTTT. It encodes CASRTFRNELGFMSTQYF. This rearrangement joins TRBV21-1 to TRBJ2-3; TRBD2, the table's D call, was not compared with the DNA. TRBV21-1 corresponds to a pseudogene. The CDR3 runs 18 residues.

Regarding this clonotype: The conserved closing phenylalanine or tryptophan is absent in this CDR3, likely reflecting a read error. The chain's CDR3 is CSAMTPGTCTPYEQYS. In DNA, the CDR3 is TGCAGCGCCATGACACCTGGGACCTGCACTCCCTACGAGCAGTACTCC. The chain uses TRBV29-1 and TRBJ2-7; perhaps D is TRBD1 or TRBD2 (5 bases each). The germline V and J ends were trimmed by 7 bases and 2 bases, with 24 bases remaining between them. CDR3 length: 16 residues. Germline-derived CDR1 and CDR2 are SQVTM and ANQGSEA.

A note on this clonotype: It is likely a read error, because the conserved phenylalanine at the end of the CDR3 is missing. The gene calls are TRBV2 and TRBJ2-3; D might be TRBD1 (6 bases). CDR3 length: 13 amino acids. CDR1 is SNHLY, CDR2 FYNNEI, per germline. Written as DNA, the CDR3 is TGTGCCAGCAGAGCGGACAGCACAGATATGCAGTATTCT. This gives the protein CASRADSTDMQYS.

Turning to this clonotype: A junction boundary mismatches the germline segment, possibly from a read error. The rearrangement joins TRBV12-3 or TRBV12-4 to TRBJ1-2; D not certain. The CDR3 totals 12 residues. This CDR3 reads CASGLGGYCYTF. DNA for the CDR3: TGTGCCAGCGGTTTGGGTGGATATTGCTACACCTTC.

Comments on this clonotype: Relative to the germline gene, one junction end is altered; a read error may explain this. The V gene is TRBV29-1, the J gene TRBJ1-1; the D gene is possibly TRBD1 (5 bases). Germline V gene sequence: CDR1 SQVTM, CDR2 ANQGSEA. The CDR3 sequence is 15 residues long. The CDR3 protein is CSGASGWGINTEAFF. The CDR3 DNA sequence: TGTAGCGGTGCCTCAGGGTGGGGTATAAACACTGAAGCTTTCTTT.

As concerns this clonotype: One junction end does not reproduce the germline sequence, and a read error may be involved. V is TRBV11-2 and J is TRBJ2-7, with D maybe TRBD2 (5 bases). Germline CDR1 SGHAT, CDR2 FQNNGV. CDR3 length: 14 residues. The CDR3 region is CTSGSNRNSYEQYF. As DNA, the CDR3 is TGTACCAGCGGCTCTAATAGGAACTCCTACGAGCAGTACTTC.

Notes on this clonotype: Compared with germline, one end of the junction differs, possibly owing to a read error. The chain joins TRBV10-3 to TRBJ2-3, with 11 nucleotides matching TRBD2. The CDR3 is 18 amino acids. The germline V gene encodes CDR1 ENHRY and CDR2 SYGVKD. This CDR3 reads CAISVSSMTSGGTDTQYF. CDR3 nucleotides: TGTGCGATCAGTGTATCCTCAATGACTAGCGGGGGCACAGATACGCAGTATTTT.

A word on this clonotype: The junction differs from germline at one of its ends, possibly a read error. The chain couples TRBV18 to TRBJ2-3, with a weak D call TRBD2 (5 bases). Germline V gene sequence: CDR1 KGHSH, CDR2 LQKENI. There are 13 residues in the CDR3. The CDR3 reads CAGSSIALDTQYF. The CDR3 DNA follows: TGTGCCGGCTCATCCATAGCGTTGGATACGCAGTATTTT.

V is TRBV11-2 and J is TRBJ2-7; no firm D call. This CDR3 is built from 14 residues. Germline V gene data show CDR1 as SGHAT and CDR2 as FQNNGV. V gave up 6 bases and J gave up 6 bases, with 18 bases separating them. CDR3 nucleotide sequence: TGTGCCAGCAGTTCCTCAAATGGGGTGGGCGAGCAGTACTTC. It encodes CASSSSNGVGEQYF.

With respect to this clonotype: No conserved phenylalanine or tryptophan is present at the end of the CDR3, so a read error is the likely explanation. The CDR3 reads CASTRESSTYEQYI. The CDR3 DNA is TGTGCCAGCACCCGTGAGAGTTCCACATACGAGCAGTACATC. The chain uses TRBV11-2 and TRBJ2-7; D call uncertain. V lost 7 bases to trimming and J lost 4 bases, with 17 bases between them. This CDR3 has 14 amino acids. Germline values: CDR1 SGHAT, CDR2 FQNNGV.